The 3 T cell receptor beta chains listed next were all sequenced from one sample in a study of response to subunit inactivated influenza vaccine. TCRdb analysed the RT-PCR reads with MiXCR anew, one entry per CDR3 protein. This sample yields about half a million distinct CDR3 sequences, of which 6% to 9% are seen a single time; roughly 13% belongs to the top ten. Here the sequenced sample was PBMCs from blood, taken less than 30 months after vaccination. The receptors shown here come from a man aged 50 to 69 who received an inactivated influenza vaccine.

This clonotype was counted between two and nine times. This sequence joins TRBV29-1 and TRBJ2-5; tentative D call: TRBD1 (6 bases). CDR3 length: 12 amino acids. V lost 7 bases, J lost 2 bases, and 11 bases lay in between. Per the germline V gene, CDR1 is SQVTM and CDR2 is ANQGSEA. The CDR3 DNA sequence: TGCAGCGGCATACAGGGACAAGAGACCCAGTACTTC. It translates to CSGIQGQETQYF.

This chain joins TRBV5-4 and TRBJ2-7; 7 nucleotides line up with TRBD1. CDR3 length: 14 amino acids. J gave up 3 bases and V 4 bases, and 7 bases lay outside the gene matches. In germline, CDR1 is SGHNT, CDR2 YYREEE (reference sequence). The chain's CDR3 is CASSKRQGGYEQYF. The DNA for the CDR3 is TGTGCCAGCAGCAAGAGACAGGGTGGCTACGAGCAGTACTTC.

The rearrangement joins TRBV19 to TRBJ1-1; a possible D gene is TRBD1 (5 bases). V was trimmed by 5 bases and J by 10 bases, leaving 20 bases between them. In germline, CDR1 is LNHDA, CDR2 SQIVND (reference sequence). This CDR3 region has 14 residues. CDR3 nucleotides: TGTGCCAGTAGTCGGCAGGGACCATCCCTTCGAGCTTTCTTT. Protein product: CASSRQGPSLRAFF.